The rows below give T cell receptor beta chains drawn from one sample of a study of blood T cells in healthy people across ages. TCRdb reanalysed the 5' RACE reads using MiXCR and keeps one entry per CDR3 protein. The sample includes more than 550,000 distinct CDR3 sequences, roughly 20% of them seen just once. Sequencing was performed on blood. The origin of the receptors is a man aged 65 to 85 in good health. Each CDR3 is given with its conserved first and last residue. A D gene is named only where the DNA matches it firmly. Where a row states a size, it is once, few, many or the class of an expanded clone; other rows omit it.

clone size: -; D gene: -; V gene: TRBV5-1; J gene: TRBJ1-1; CDR3 protein: CASSVGHTEAFF; CDR3 DNA: TGCGCCAGCAGCGTGGGACACACTGAAGCTTTCTTT
clone size: -; D gene: -; V gene: TRBV20-1; J gene: TRBJ1-1; CDR3 protein: CSARNGGLNTEAFF; CDR3 DNA: TGCAGTGCTAGAAATGGGGGACTGAACACTGAAGCTTTCTTT
clone size: -; D gene: TRBD1; V gene: TRBV7-2; J gene: TRBJ1-2; CDR3 protein: CASSFQGAYYGYTF; CDR3 DNA: TGTGCCAGCAGCTTCCAGGGGGCATATTATGGCTACACCTTC
clone size: few; D gene: TRBD1; V gene: TRBV9; J gene: TRBJ2-4; CDR3 protein: CASRVDRTLAKNIQYF; CDR3 DNA: TGTGCCAGCAGAGTGGACAGGACACTAGCCAAAAACATTCAGTACTTC
clone size: -; D gene: TRBD2; V gene: TRBV3-1; J gene: TRBJ2-1; CDR3 protein: CASSQEGGTNYEQFF; CDR3 DNA: TGTGCCAGCAGCCAAGAGGGGGGGACTAATTATGAGCAGTTCTTC
clone size: -; D gene: -; V gene: TRBV9; J gene: TRBJ2-1; CDR3 protein: CASSVARSNNEQFF; CDR3 DNA: TGTGCCAGCAGCGTAGCTAGGTCGAACAATGAGCAGTTCTTC
clone size: -; D gene: TRBD1; V gene: TRBV19; J gene: TRBJ2-2; CDR3 protein: CASSLTRGHTGELFF; CDR3 DNA: TGTGCCAGTAGCCTGACCAGGGGGCACACCGGGGAGCTGTTTTTT
clone size: -; D gene: -; V gene: TRBV12-5; J gene: TRBJ1-1; CDR3 protein: CASGLVFLRNTEAFF; CDR3 DNA: TGTGCTAGTGGTTTGGTTTTCTTGAGAAACACTGAAGCTTTCTTT
clone size: -; D gene: -; V gene: TRBV7-9; J gene: TRBJ1-1; CDR3 protein: CASSFLDAEAFF; CDR3 DNA: TGTGCCAGCAGCTTCCTGGACGCTGAAGCTTTCTTT
clone size: -; D gene: -; V gene: TRBV5-1; J gene: TRBJ1-2; CDR3 protein: CASSLAPEGAGGYTF; CDR3 DNA: TGCGCCAGCAGCTTGGCTCCGGAAGGGGCCGGTGGCTACACCTTC
clone size: -; D gene: -; V gene: TRBV3-1; J gene: TRBJ2-3; CDR3 protein: CASSQARSGADTQYF; CDR3 DNA: TGTGCCAGCAGCCAAGCCCGATCCGGTGCAGATACGCAGTATTTT
clone size: few; D gene: TRBD1; V gene: TRBV3-1; J gene: TRBJ1-3; CDR3 protein: CASSQTTGGGGGNTIYF; CDR3 DNA: TGTGCCAGCAGCCAAACTACAGGGGGAGGCGGGGGAAACACCATATATTTT
clone size: few; D gene: TRBD2; V gene: TRBV4-2; J gene: TRBJ2-7; CDR3 protein: CASSQGDYSSGEQYF; CDR3 DNA: TGTGCCAGCAGCCAAGGGGACTATTCTTCGGGCGAGCAGTACTTC
clone size: -; D gene: TRBD2; V gene: TRBV4-2; J gene: TRBJ2-1; CDR3 protein: CASSQSERGNNEQFF; CDR3 DNA: TGTGCCAGCAGCCAGTCTGAGCGGGGGAACAATGAGCAGTTCTTC
clone size: few; D gene: -; V gene: TRBV20-1; J gene: TRBJ1-5; CDR3 protein: CSAMIGTPQPQHF; CDR3 DNA: TGCAGTGCTATGATCGGGACTCCCCAGCCCCAGCATTTT
clone size: few; D gene: TRBD2; V gene: TRBV19; J gene: TRBJ2-1; CDR3 protein: CASSIRAGGDEQFF; CDR3 DNA: TGTGCCAGTAGTATTCGAGCGGGAGGGGACGAGCAGTTCTTC
clone size: -; D gene: TRBD1; V gene: TRBV24-1; J gene: TRBJ1-2; CDR3 protein: CATSDKGQGGYGYTF; CDR3 DNA: TGTGCCACCAGTGATAAGGGACAGGGTGGCTATGGCTACACCTTC
clone size: -; D gene: -; V gene: TRBV7-3; J gene: TRBJ2-5; CDR3 protein: CASSLNGGLGVETQYF; CDR3 DNA: TGTGCCAGCAGCTTAAATGGAGGGCTGGGGGTAGAGACCCAGTACTTC
clone size: few; D gene: TRBD1; V gene: TRBV2; J gene: TRBJ1-1; CDR3 protein: CASSERRVTGIANTEAFF; CDR3 DNA: TGTGCCAGCAGTGAAAGGCGGGTGACAGGGATCGCGAACACTGAAGCTTTCTTT
clone size: -; D gene: -; V gene: TRBV6-6; J gene: TRBJ2-5; CDR3 protein: CASSPSRTEETQYF; CDR3 DNA: TGTGCCAGCAGTCCCTCCCGGACAGAGGAGACCCAGTACTTC
clone size: -; D gene: TRBD2; V gene: TRBV5-1; J gene: TRBJ2-7; CDR3 protein: CASSSGLAGGLSIEQYF; CDR3 DNA: TGCGCCAGCAGCTCGGGACTAGCGGGGGGGCTGAGTATTGAGCAGTACTTC
clone size: few; D gene: TRBD1; V gene: TRBV7-2; J gene: TRBJ2-4; CDR3 protein: CASGRRDRDIQYF; CDR3 DNA: TGTGCCAGCGGACGCCGGGACAGGGACATTCAGTACTTC
clone size: -; D gene: -; V gene: TRBV7-9; J gene: TRBJ1-1; CDR3 protein: CASSWRANTEAFF; CDR3 DNA: TGTGCCAGCAGCTGGCGGGCGAACACTGAAGCTTTCTTT
clone size: few; D gene: -; V gene: TRBV7-2; J gene: TRBJ1-4; CDR3 protein: CASSLEVAEEKLFF; CDR3 DNA: TGTGCCAGCAGCTTAGAGGTTGCAGAGGAAAAACTGTTTTTT
clone size: -; D gene: TRBD1; V gene: TRBV3-1; J gene: TRBJ2-2; CDR3 protein: CASSYRGQRELFF; CDR3 DNA: TGTGCCAGCAGTTACAGGGGGCAAAGGGAGCTGTTTTTT
clone size: -; D gene: TRBD1; V gene: TRBV6-5; J gene: TRBJ2-1; CDR3 protein: CASTWRTGDEQFF; CDR3 DNA: TGTGCCAGCACTTGGAGGACAGGGGATGAGCAGTTCTTC
clone size: -; D gene: -; V gene: TRBV11-3; J gene: TRBJ1-1; CDR3 protein: CASSLELDSLMNTEAFF; CDR3 DNA: TGTGCCAGCAGCTTAGAGCTTGACAGCCTCATGAACACTGAAGCTTTCTTT
clone size: -; D gene: TRBD2; V gene: TRBV5-1; J gene: TRBJ2-5; CDR3 protein: CASSLSAGLVQETQYF; CDR3 DNA: TGCGCCAGCAGCTTGTCTGCCGGACTAGTCCAAGAGACCCAGTACTTC
clone size: few; D gene: TRBD2; V gene: TRBV6-2/TRBV6-3; J gene: TRBJ2-2; CDR3 protein: CASSYALLAGRTGELFF; CDR3 DNA: TGTGCCAGCAGTTACGCCTTACTAGCGGGACGGACCGGGGAGCTGTTTTTT
clone size: once; D gene: -; V gene: TRBV5-1; J gene: TRBJ1-5; CDR3 protein: CASSWGEASNQPQHF; CDR3 DNA: TGCGCCAGCAGCTGGGGGGAGGCTAGCAATCAGCCCCAGCATTTT
clone size: -; D gene: -; V gene: TRBV24-1; J gene: TRBJ2-1; CDR3 protein: CATSDPGANPYNEQFF; CDR3 DNA: TGTGCCACCAGTGACCCCGGAGCGAACCCCTACAATGAGCAGTTCTTC
clone size: -; D gene: TRBD2; V gene: TRBV9; J gene: TRBJ2-1; CDR3 protein: CASSLTSGGDNEQFF; CDR3 DNA: TGTGCCAGCAGCCTGACTAGCGGGGGGGACAATGAGCAGTTCTTC
clone size: few; D gene: -; V gene: TRBV7-2; J gene: TRBJ2-1; CDR3 protein: CASSQSPGYNEQFF; CDR3 DNA: TGTGCCAGCAGCCAATCCCCAGGGTACAATGAGCAGTTCTTC
clone size: few; D gene: TRBD2; V gene: TRBV24-1; J gene: TRBJ2-3; CDR3 protein: CATRSSGRATDTQYF; CDR3 DNA: TGTGCCACTCGGTCGAGCGGGAGGGCCACAGATACGCAGTATTTT
clone size: many; D gene: TRBD1; V gene: TRBV10-3; J gene: TRBJ2-5; CDR3 protein: CAISAGQGPETQYF; CDR3 DNA: TGTGCCATCAGTGCAGGACAGGGCCCGGAGACCCAGTACTTC
clone size: -; D gene: -; V gene: TRBV12-3/TRBV12-4; J gene: TRBJ2-5; CDR3 protein: CASSLAPRGAVQETQYF; CDR3 DNA: TGTGCCAGCAGTTTAGCCCCCCGGGGGGCAGTCCAAGAGACCCAGTACTTC
clone size: -; D gene: -; V gene: TRBV5-1; J gene: TRBJ2-1; CDR3 protein: CASSFSSEQFF; CDR3 DNA: TGCGCCAGCAGCTTCTCTAGTGAGCAGTTCTTC
clone size: -; D gene: -; V gene: TRBV14; J gene: TRBJ1-4; CDR3 protein: CASRGGVTNEKLFF; CDR3 DNA: TGTGCCAGCCGAGGAGGGGTCACAAATGAAAAACTGTTTTTT
clone size: many; D gene: -; V gene: TRBV5-8; J gene: TRBJ1-1; CDR3 protein: CASSLVATEAFF; CDR3 DNA: TGTGCCAGCAGTTTAGTCGCCACTGAAGCTTTCTTT
clone size: many; D gene: -; V gene: TRBV29-1; J gene: TRBJ1-2; CDR3 protein: CSVEGRGDYGYTF; CDR3 DNA: TGCAGCGTTGAAGGGAGGGGGGACTATGGCTACACCTTC
clone size: -; D gene: -; V gene: TRBV9; J gene: TRBJ2-5; CDR3 protein: CASSVGLLETQYF; CDR3 DNA: TGTGCCAGCAGCGTAGGACTATTAGAGACCCAGTACTTC
clone size: many; D gene: -; V gene: TRBV5-1; J gene: TRBJ2-5; CDR3 protein: CASSSGASRETQYF; CDR3 DNA: TGCGCCAGCAGCTCGGGAGCCTCGCGCGAGACCCAGTACTTC
clone size: few; D gene: -; V gene: TRBV7-9; J gene: TRBJ1-1; CDR3 protein: CAGSMGSTEAFF; CDR3 DNA: TGTGCCGGCAGCATGGGGAGCACTGAAGCTTTCTTT
clone size: -; D gene: -; V gene: TRBV19; J gene: TRBJ1-1; CDR3 protein: CASSIQVSMNTEAFF; CDR3 DNA: TGTGCCAGTAGTATACAGGTCTCTATGAACACTGAAGCTTTCTTT
clone size: -; D gene: -; V gene: TRBV16; J gene: TRBJ2-4; CDR3 protein: CASTNGLKGGIDIQYF; CDR3 DNA: TGTGCCAGCACCAACGGACTCAAGGGTGGGATTGACATTCAGTACTTC
clone size: -; D gene: TRBD1; V gene: TRBV10-3; J gene: TRBJ2-5; CDR3 protein: CAIRGPTGGETQYF; CDR3 DNA: TGTGCCATCAGGGGTCCGACAGGGGGAGAGACCCAGTACTTC
clone size: few; D gene: TRBD1; V gene: TRBV20-1; J gene: TRBJ1-1; CDR3 protein: CSARALTGEPEAFF; CDR3 DNA: TGCAGTGCTAGAGCTTTGACAGGGGAGCCTGAAGCTTTCTTT
clone size: -; D gene: -; V gene: TRBV28; J gene: TRBJ2-7; CDR3 protein: CASSPWEGRTYEQYF; CDR3 DNA: TGTGCCAGCAGTCCCTGGGAAGGGAGAACCTACGAGCAGTACTTC
clone size: -; D gene: -; V gene: TRBV5-4; J gene: TRBJ2-7; CDR3 protein: CASSGLGAYEQYF; CDR3 DNA: TGTGCCAGCAGCGGACTCGGGGCCTACGAGCAGTACTTC
clone size: -; D gene: TRBD2; V gene: TRBV7-2; J gene: TRBJ2-7; CDR3 protein: CASSPGGLQTYEQYF; CDR3 DNA: TGTGCCAGCAGCCCGGGGGGACTCCAGACCTACGAGCAGTACTTC
clone size: -; D gene: TRBD2; V gene: TRBV4-1; J gene: TRBJ2-1; CDR3 protein: CASSQDMAGGSSYNEQFF; CDR3 DNA: TGCGCCAGCAGCCAAGATATGGCGGGGGGCAGCTCCTACAATGAGCAGTTCTTC
clone size: -; D gene: -; V gene: TRBV20-1; J gene: TRBJ1-5; CDR3 protein: CSASSRDSNQPQHF; CDR3 DNA: TGCAGTGCTAGTAGTAGGGACAGCAATCAGCCCCAGCATTTT
clone size: few; D gene: TRBD1; V gene: TRBV4-3; J gene: TRBJ2-3; CDR3 protein: CASSQDWDRAPDTQYF; CDR3 DNA: TGCGCCAGCAGCCAAGACTGGGACAGGGCCCCAGATACGCAGTATTTT